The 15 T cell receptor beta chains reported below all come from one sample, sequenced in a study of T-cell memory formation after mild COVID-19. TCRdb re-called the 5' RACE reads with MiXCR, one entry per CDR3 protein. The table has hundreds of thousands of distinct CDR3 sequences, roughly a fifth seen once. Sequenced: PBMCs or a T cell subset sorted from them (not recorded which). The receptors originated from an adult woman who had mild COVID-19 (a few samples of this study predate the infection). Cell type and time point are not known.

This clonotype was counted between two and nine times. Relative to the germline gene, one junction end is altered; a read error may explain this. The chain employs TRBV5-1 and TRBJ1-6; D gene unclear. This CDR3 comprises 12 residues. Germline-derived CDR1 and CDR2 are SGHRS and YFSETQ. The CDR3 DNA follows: TGCGCCAGCAGCTCCAATAATTCACCCCTCCACTTT. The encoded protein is CASSSNNSPLHF.

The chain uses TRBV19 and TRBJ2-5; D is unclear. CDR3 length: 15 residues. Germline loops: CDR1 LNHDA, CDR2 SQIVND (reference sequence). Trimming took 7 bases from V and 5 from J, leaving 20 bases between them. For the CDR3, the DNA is TGTGCCAGTAACGCGGCCCCCTTCCTGGGGGAGACCCAGTACTTC. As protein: CASNAAPFLGETQYF.

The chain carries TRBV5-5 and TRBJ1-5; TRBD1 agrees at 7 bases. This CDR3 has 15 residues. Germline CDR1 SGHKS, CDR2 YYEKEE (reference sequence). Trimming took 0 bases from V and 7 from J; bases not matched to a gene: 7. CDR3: CASSLGQGTGQPQHF. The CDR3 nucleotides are TGTGCCAGCAGCTTGGGACAGGGAACCGGGCAGCCCCAGCATTTT.

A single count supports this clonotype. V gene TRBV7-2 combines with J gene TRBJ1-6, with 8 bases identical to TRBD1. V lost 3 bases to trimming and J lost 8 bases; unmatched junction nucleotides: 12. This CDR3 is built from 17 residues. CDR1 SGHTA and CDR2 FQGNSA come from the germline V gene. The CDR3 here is CASSFGQGESMDSPLHF. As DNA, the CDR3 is TGTGCCAGCAGCTTCGGACAGGGCGAATCTATGGATTCACCCCTCCACTTT.

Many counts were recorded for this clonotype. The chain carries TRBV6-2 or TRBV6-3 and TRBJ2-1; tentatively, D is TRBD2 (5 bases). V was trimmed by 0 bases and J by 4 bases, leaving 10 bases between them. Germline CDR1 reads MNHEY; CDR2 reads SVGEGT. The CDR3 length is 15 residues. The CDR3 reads CASSYSGGLYNEQFF. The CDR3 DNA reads TGTGCCAGCAGTTACTCAGGCGGGTTATACAATGAGCAGTTCTTC.

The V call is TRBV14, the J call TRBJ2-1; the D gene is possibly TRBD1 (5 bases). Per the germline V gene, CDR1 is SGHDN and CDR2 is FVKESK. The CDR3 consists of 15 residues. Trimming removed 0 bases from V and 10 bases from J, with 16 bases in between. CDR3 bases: TGTGCCAGCAGCCAAGACTGGACACTTTCTTGGGAGCAGTTCTTC. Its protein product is CASSQDWTLSWEQFF.

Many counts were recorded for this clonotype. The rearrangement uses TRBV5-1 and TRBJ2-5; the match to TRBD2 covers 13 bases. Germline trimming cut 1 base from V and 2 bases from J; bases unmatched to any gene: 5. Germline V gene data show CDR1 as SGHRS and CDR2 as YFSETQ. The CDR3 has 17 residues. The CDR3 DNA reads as TGCGCCAGCAGCTTGCCGGGACTAGCGGGAACACAAGAGACCCAGTACTTC. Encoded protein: CASSLPGLAGTQETQYF.

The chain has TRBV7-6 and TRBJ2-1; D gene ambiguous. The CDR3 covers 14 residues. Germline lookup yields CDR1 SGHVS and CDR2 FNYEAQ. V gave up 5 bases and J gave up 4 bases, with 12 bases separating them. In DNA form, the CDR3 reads TGTGCCAGCAGCCACCCGTACAGATACAATGAGCAGTTCTTC. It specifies CASSHPYRYNEQFF.

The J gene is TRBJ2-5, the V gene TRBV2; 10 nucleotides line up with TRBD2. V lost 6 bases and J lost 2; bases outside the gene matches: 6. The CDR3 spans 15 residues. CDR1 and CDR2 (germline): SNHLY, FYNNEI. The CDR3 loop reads CASSPSGGQQETQYF. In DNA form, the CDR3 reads TGTGCCAGCAGCCCTAGCGGGGGACAACAAGAGACCCAGTACTTC.

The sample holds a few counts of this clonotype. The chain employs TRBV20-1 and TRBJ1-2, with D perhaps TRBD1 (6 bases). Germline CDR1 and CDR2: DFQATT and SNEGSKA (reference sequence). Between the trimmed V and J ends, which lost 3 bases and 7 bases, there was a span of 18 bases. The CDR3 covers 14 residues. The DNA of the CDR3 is TGCAGTGCTAGGCCAGGGGCTAGAAGAAGTGGCTACACCTTC. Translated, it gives CSARPGARRSGYTF.

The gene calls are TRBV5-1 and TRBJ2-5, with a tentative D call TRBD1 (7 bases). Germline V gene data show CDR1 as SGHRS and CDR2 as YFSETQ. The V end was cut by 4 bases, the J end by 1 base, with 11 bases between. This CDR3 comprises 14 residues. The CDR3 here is CASSAGQSQETQYF. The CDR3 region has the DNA TGCGCCAGCAGCGCGGGACAGAGCCAAGAGACCCAGTACTTC.

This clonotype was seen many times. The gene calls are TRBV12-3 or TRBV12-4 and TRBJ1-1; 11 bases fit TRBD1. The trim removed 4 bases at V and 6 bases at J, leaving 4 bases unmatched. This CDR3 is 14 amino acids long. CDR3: CASSWGQGVPEAFF. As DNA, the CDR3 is TGTGCCAGCAGTTGGGGACAGGGGGTCCCTGAAGCTTTCTTT.

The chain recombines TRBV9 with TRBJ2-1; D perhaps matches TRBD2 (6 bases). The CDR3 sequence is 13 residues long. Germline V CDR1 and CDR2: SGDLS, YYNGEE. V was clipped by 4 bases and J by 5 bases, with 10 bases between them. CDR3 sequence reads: CASSSRGDNEQFF. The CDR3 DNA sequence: TGTGCCAGCAGCTCGCGCGGGGACAATGAGCAGTTCTTC.

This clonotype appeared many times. DNA for the CDR3: TGTGCCAGCAGTGGGTACTACGAGCAGTACTTC. Translated, it gives CASSGYYEQYF. This rearrangement joins TRBV12-3 or TRBV12-4 to TRBJ2-7; D is undetermined. CDR3 length: 11 amino acids. Deletions cut 5 bases from V and 3 bases from J, with 5 bases between.

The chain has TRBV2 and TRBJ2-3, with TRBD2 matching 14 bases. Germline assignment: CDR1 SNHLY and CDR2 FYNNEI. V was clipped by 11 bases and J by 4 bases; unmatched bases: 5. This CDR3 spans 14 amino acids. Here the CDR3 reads CAGRTSGGPDTQYF. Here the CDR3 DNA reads TGTGCCGGTAGGACTAGCGGGGGGCCAGATACGCAGTATTTT.